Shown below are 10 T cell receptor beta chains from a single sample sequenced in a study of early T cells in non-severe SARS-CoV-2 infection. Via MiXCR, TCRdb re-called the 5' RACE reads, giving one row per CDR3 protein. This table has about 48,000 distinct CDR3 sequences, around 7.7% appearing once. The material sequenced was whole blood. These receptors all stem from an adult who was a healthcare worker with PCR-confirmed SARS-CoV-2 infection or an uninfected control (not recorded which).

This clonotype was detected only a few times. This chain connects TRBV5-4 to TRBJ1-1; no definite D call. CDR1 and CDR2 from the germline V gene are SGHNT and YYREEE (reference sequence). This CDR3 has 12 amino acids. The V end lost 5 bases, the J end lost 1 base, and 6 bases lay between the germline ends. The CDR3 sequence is CASRTTNTEAFF. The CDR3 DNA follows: TGTGCCAGCAGGACGACGAACACTGAAGCTTTCTTT.

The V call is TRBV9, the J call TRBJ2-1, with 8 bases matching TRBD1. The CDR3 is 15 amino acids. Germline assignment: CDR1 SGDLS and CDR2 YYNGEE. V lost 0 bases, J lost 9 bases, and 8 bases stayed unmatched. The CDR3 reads CASSVEVTGVGEQFF. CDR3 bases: TGTGCCAGCAGCGTAGAGGTGACAGGGGTTGGTGAGCAGTTCTTC.

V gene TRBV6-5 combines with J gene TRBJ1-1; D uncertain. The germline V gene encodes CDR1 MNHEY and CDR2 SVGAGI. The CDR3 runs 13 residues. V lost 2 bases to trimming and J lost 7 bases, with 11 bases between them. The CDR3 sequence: CASSYGDKYEAFF. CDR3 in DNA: TGTGCCAGCAGTTACGGTGACAAATATGAAGCTTTCTTT.

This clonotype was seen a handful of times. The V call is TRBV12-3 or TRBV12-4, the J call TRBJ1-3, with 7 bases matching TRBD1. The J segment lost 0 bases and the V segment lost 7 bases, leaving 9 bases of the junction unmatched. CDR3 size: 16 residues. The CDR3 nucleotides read TGTGCCAGCACCGCCAGGGGGAAAGGCTCTGGAAACACCATATATTTT. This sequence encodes CASTARGKGSGNTIYF.

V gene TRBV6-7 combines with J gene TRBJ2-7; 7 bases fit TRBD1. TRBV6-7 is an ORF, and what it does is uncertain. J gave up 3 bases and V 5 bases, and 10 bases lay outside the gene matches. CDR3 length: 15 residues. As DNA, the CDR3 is TGTGCCAGCAGTCAGGTACAGGGGCCGGTCTACGAGCAGTACTTC. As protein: CASSQVQGPVYEQYF.

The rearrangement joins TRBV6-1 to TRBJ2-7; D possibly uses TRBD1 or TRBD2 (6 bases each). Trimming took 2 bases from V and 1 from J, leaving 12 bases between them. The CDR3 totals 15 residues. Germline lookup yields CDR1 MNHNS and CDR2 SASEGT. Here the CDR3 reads CASSEPGGASYEQYF. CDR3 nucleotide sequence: TGTGCCAGCAGTGAACCCGGGGGCGCTTCCTACGAGCAGTACTTC.

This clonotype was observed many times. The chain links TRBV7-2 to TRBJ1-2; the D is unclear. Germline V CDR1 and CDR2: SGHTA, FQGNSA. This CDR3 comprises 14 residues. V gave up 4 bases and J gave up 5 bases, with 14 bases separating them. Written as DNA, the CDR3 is TGTGCCAGCAGCTCCAGACTGAACCTGTATGGCTACACCTTC. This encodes CASSSRLNLYGYTF.

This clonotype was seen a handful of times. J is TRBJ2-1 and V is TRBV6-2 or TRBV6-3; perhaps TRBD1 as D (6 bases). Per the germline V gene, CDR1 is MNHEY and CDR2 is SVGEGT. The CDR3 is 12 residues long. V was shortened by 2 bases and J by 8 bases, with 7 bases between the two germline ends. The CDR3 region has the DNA TGTGCCAGCAGTTACAAGGGGGATGAGCAGTTCTTC. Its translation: CASSYKGDEQFF.

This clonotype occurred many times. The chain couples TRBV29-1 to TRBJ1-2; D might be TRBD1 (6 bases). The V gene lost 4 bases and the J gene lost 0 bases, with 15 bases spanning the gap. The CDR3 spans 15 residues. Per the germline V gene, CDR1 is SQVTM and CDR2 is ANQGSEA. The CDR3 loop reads CSVGTGRGTNYGYTF. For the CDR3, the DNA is TGCAGCGTTGGAACCGGAAGGGGGACTAACTATGGCTACACCTTC.

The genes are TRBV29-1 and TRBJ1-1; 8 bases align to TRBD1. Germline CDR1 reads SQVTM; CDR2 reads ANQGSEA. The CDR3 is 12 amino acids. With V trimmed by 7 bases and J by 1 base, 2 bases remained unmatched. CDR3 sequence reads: CSGTGGNTEAFF. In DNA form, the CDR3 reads TGCAGCGGTACAGGGGGGAACACTGAAGCTTTCTTT.